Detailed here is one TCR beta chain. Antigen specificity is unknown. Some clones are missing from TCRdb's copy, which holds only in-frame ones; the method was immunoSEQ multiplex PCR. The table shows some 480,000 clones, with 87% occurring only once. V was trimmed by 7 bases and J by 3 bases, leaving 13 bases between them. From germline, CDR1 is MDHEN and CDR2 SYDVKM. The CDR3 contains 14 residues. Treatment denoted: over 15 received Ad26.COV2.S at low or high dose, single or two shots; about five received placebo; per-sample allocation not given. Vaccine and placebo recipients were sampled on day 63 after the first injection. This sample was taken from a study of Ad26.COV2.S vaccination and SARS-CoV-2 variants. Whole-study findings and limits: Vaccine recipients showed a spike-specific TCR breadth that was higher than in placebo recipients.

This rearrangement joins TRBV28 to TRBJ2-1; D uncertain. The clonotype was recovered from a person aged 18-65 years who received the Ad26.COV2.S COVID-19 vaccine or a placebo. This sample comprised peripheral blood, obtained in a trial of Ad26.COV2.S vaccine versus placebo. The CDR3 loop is CASKTTGDYNEQFF. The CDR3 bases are TGTGCCAGCAAGACGACGGGCGACTACAATGAGCAGTTCTTC.